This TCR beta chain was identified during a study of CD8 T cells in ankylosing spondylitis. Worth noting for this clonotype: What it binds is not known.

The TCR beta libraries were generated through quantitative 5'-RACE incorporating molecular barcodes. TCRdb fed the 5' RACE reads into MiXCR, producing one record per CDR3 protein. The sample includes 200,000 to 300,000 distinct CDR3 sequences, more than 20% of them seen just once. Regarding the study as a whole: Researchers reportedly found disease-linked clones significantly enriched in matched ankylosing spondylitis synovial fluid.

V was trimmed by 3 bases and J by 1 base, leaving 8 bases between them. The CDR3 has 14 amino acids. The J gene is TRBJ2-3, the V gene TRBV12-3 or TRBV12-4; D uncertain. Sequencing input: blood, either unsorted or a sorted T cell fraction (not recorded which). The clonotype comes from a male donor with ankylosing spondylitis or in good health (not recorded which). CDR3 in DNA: TGTGCCAGCAGTTTTTCGCCCCGCACAGATACGCAGTATTTT. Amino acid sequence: CASSFSPRTDTQYF.